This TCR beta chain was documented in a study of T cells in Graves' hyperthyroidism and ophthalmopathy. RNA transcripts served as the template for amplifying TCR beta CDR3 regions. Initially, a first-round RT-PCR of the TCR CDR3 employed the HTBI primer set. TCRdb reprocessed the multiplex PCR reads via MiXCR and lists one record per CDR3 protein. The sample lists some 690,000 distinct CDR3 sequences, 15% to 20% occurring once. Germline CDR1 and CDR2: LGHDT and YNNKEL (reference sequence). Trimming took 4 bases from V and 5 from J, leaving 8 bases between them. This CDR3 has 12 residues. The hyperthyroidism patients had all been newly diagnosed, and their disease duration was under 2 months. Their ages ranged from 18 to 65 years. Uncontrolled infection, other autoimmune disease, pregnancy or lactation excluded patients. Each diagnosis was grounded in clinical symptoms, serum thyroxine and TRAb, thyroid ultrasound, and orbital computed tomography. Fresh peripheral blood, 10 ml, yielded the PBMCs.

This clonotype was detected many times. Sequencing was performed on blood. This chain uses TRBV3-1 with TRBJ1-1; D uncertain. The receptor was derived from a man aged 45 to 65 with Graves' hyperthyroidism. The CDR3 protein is CASSPRDTEAFF. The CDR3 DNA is TGTGCCAGCAGCCCCCGGGATACTGAAGCTTTCTTT.